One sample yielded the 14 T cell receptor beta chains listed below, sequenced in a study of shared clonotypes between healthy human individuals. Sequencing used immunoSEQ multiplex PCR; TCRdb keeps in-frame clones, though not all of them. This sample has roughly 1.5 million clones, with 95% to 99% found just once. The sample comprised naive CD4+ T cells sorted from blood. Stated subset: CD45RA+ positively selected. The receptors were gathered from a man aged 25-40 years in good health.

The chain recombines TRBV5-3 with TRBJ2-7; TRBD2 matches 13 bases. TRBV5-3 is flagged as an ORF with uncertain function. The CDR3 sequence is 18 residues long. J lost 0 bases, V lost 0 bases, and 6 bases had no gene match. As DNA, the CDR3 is TGTGCCAGAAGCTTGGAGACTAGCGGGAGGCCCTACTCCTACGAGCAGTACTTC. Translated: CARSLETSGRPYSYEQYF.

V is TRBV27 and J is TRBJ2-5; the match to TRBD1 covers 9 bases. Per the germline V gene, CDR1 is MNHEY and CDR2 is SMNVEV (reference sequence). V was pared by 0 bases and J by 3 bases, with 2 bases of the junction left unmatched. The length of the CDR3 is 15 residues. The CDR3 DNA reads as TGTGCCAGCAGTTTATCCCGGACAGGGGAAGAGACCCAGTACTTC. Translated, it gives CASSLSRTGEETQYF.

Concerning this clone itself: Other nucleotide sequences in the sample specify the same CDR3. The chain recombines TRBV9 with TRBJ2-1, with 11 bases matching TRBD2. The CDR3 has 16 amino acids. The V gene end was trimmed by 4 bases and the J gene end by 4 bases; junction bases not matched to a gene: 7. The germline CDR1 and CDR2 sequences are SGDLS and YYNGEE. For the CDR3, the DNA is TGTGCCAGCAGCCCCCGACTAGCGGGGAGTTACAATGAGCAGTTCTTC. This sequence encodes CASSPRLAGSYNEQFF.

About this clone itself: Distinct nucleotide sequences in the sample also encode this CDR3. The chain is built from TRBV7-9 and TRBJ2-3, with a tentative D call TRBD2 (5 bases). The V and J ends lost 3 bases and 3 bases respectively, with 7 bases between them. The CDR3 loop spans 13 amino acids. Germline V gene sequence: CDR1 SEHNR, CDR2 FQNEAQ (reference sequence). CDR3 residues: CASSLRETDTQYF. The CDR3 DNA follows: TGTGCCAGCAGCTTGAGGGAAACAGATACGCAGTATTTT.

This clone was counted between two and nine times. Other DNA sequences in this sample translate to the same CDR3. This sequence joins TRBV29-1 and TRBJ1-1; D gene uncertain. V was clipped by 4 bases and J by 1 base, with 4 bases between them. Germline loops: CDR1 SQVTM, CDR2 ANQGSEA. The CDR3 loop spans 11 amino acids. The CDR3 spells CSVGQNTEAFF. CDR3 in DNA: TGCAGCGTTGGACAGAACACTGAAGCTTTCTTT.

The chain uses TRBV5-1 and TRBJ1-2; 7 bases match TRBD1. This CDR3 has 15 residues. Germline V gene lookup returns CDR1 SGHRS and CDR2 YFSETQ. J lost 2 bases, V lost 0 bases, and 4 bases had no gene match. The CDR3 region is CASSLEGRGNYGYTF. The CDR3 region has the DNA TGCGCCAGCAGCTTGGAAGGCAGGGGGAACTATGGCTACACCTTC.

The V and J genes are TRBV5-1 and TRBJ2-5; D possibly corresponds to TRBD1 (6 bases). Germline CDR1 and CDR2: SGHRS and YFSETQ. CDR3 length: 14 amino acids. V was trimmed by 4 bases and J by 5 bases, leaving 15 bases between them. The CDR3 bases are TGCGCCAGCAGCCTACAGGGAACTAAGGAGACCCAGTACTTC. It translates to CASSLQGTKETQYF.

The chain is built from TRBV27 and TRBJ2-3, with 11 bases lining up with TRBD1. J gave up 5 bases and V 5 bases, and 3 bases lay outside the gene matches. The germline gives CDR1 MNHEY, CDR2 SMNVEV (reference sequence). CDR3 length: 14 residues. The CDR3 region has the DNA TGTGCCAGCAGTCGGACAGGGGGCTTAGATACGCAGTATTTT. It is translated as CASSRTGGLDTQYF.

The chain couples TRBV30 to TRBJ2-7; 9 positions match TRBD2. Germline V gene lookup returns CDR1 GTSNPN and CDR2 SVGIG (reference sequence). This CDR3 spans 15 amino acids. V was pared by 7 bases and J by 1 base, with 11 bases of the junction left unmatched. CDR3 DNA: TGTGCCTCGGCCCGCGGGAGGGGAAGTTCCTACGAGCAGTACTTC. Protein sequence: CASARGRGSSYEQYF.

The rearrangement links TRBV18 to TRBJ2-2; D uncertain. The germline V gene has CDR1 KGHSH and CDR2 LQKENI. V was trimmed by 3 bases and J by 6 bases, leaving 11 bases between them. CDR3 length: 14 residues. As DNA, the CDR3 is TGTGCCAGCTCACCCCAAAGTCCGGCCGGGGAGCTGTTTTTT. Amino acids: CASSPQSPAGELFF.

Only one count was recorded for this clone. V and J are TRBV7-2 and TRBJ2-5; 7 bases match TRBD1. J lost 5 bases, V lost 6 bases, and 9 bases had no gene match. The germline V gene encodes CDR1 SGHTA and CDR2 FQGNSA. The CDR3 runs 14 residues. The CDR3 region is CASSRDRAVETQYF. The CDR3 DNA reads TGTGCCAGCAGTCGAGACAGGGCCGTCGAGACCCAGTACTTC. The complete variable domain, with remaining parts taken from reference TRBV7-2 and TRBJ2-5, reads GAGVSQSPSNKVTEKGKDVELRCDPISGHTALYWYRQSLGQGLEFLIYFQGNSAPDKSGLPSDRFSAERTGGSVSTLTIQRTQQEDSAVYLCASSRDRAVETQYFGPGTRLLVL.

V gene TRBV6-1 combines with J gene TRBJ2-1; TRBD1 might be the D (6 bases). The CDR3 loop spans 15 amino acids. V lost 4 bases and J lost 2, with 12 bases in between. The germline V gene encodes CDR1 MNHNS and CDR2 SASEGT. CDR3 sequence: CASSVDRPTYNEQFF. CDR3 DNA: TGTGCCAGCAGTGTTGACAGGCCTACCTACAATGAGCAGTTCTTC.

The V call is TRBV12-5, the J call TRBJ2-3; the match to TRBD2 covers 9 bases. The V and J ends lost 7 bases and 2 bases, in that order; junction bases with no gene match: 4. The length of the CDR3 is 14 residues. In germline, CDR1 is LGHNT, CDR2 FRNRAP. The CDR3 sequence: CASASGAHTDTQYF. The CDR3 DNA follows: TGTGCTAGTGCTAGCGGGGCCCACACAGATACGCAGTATTTT.

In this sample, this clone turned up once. The CDR3 protein is CASRGQYEQYF. DNA for the CDR3: TGTGCCAGCAGGGGGCAATACGAGCAGTACTTC. The J gene is TRBJ2-7, the V gene TRBV28, with D maybe TRBD1 (5 bases). Germline CDR1 reads MDHEN; CDR2 reads SYDVKM. V gave up 6 bases and J gave up 4 bases, with 7 bases separating them. This CDR3 is 11 amino acids long. Using reference TRBV28 and TRBJ2-7 for the parts outside the CDR3, the full variable domain is DVKVTQSSRYLVKRTGEKVFLECVQDMDHENMFWYRQDPGLGLRLIYFSYDVKMKEKGDIPEGYSVSREKKERFSLILESASTNQTSMYLCASRGQYEQYFGPGTRLTVT.